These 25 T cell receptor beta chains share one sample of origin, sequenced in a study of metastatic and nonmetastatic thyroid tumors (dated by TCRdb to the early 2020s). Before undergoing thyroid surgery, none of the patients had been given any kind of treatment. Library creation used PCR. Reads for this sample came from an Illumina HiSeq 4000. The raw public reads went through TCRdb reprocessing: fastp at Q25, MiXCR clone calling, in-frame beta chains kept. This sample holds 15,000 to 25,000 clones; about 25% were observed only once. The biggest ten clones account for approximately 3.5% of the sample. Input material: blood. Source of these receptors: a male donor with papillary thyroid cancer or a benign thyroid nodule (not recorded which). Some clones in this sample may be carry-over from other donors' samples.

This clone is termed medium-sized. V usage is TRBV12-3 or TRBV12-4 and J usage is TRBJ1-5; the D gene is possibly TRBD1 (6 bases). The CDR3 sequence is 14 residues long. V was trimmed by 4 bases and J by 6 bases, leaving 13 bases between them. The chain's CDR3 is CASSSWGAGQPQHF. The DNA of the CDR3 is TGTGCCAGCAGTTCGTGGGGGGCTGGTCAGCCCCAGCATTTT.

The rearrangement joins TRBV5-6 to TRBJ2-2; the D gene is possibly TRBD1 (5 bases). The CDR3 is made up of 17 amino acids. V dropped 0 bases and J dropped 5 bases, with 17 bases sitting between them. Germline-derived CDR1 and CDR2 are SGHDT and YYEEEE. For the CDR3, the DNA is TGTGCCAGCAGCTTGGTTATCCGACAGCTAGAGACCGGGGAGCTGTTTTTT. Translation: CASSLVIRQLETGELFF.

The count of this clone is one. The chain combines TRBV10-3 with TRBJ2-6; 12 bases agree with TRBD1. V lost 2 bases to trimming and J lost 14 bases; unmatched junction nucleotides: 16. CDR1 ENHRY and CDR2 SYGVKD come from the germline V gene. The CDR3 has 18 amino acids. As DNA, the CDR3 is TGTGCCATCAGTGAGGCCGGGACAGGGGGCTCCGGGGCCGACTTCCTGACTTTC. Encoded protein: CAISEAGTGGSGADFLTF.

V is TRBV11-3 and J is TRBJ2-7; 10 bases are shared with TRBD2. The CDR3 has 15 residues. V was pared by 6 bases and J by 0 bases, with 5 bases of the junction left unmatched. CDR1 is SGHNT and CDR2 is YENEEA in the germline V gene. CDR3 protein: CASRSTSGFSYEQYF. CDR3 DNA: TGTGCCAGCAGATCGACTAGCGGGTTCTCCTACGAGCAGTACTTC.

The CDR3 region is CATSQRGGATGELFF. CDR3 in DNA: TGTGCCACCAGTCAACGGGGGGGCGCGACCGGGGAGCTGTTTTTT. V usage is TRBV24-1 and J usage is TRBJ2-2, with 8 bases matching TRBD2. J lost 5 bases, V lost 6 bases, and 7 bases had no gene match. The CDR3 sequence is 15 residues long. The germline gives CDR1 KGHDR, CDR2 SFDVKD.

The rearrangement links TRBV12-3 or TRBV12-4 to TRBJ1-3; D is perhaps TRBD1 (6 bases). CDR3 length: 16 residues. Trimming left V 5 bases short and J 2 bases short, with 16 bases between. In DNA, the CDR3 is TGTGCCAGCAGTCTCAGGGGATTTTTGACTGGAAACACCATATATTTT. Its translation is CASSLRGFLTGNTIYF.

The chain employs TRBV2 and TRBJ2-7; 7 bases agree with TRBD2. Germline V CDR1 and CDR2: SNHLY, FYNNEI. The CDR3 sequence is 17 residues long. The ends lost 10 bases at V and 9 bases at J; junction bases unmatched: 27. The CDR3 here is CATRRRSPSGMADGQYF. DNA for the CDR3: TGTGCCACCCGAAGGCGGTCCCCAAGCGGGATGGCGGACGGGCAGTACTTC.

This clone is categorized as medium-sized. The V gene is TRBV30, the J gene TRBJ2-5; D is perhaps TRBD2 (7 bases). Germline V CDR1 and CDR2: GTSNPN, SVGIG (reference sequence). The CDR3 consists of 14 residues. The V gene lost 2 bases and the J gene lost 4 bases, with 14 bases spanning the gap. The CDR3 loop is CAWSLGASGETQYF. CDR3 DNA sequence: TGTGCCTGGAGTTTGGGGGCTAGCGGAGAGACCCAGTACTTC.

Written as DNA, the CDR3 is TGTGCCAGCAGGGACGATTCCTACGAGCAGTACTTC. Translation gives CASRDDSYEQYF. The rearrangement links TRBV2 to TRBJ2-7; D not certain. The CDR3 has 12 amino acids. Germline V gives CDR1 SNHLY, CDR2 FYNNEI. V dropped 6 bases and J dropped 1 base, with 7 bases sitting between them.

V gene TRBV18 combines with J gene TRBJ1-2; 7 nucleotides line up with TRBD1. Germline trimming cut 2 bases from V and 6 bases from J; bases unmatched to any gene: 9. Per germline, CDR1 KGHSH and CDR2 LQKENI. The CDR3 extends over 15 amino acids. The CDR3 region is CASSPSTGALNGYTF. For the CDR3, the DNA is TGTGCCAGCTCACCATCTACAGGGGCATTGAATGGCTACACCTTC.

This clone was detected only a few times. In DNA, the CDR3 is TGTGCCAGCAGTTACCCTGGCGGGGACTCCTACAATGAGCAGTTCTTC. Translating gives CASSYPGGDSYNEQFF. The rearrangement uses TRBV27 and TRBJ2-1; D is perhaps TRBD2 (6 bases). Germline CDR1 MNHEY, CDR2 SMNVEV (reference sequence). Deletions cut 4 bases from V and 0 bases from J, with 13 bases between. There are 16 residues in the CDR3.

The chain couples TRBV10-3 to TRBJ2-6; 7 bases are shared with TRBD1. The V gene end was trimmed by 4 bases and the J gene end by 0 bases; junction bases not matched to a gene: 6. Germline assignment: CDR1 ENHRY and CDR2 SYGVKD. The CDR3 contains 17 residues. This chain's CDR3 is CAISGQGNLSGANVLTF. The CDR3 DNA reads TGTGCCATCAGTGGACAGGGAAACCTCTCTGGGGCCAACGTCCTGACTTTC.

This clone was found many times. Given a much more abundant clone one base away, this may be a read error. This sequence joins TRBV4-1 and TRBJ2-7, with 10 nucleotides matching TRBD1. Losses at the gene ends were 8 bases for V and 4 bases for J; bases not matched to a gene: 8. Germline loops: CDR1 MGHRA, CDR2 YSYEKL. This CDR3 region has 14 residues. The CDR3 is CASGSRQGAYEQYF. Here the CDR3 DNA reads TGCGCCAGCGGCTCACGACAGGGGGCTTACGAGCAGTACTTC.

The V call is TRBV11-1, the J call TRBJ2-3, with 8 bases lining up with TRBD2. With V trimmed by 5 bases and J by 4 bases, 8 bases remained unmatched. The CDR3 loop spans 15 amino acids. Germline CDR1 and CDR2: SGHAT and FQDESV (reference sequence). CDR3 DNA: TGTGCCAGCAGCCCAAGCGGGAGTGGAGCAGATACGCAGTATTTT. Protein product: CASSPSGSGADTQYF.

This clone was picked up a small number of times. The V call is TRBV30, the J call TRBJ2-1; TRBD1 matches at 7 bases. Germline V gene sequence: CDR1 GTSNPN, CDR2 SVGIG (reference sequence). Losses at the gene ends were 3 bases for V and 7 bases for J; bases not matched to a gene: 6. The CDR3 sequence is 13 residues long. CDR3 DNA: TGTGCCTGGAGACGGGACAGCAAGAATGAGCAGTTCTTC. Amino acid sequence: CAWRRDSKNEQFF.

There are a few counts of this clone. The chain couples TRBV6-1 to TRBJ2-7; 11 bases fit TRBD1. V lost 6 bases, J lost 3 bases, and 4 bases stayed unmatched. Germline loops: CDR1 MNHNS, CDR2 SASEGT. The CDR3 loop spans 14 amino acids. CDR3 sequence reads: CASRGTGGNYEQYF. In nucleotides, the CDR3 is TGTGCCAGCAGGGGGACAGGGGGGAACTACGAGCAGTACTTC.

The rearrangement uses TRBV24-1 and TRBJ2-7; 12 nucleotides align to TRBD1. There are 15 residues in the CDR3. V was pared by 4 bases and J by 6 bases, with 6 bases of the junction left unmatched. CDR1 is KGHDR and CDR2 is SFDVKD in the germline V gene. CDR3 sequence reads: CATSESGTGGPEQYF. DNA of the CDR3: TGTGCCACCAGTGAGTCCGGGACAGGGGGCCCCGAGCAGTACTTC.

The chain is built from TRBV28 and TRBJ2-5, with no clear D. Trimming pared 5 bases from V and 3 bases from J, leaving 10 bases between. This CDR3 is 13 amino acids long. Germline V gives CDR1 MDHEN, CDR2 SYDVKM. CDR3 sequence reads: CASSPAGKETQYF. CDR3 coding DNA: TGTGCCAGCAGTCCGGCAGGTAAAGAGACCCAGTACTTC.

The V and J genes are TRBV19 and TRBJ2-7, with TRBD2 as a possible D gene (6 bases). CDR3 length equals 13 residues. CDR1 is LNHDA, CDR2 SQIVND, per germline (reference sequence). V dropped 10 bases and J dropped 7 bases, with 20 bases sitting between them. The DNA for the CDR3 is TGTGCCACCACCTCCGGGAGAACGGGAGAGCAGTACTTC. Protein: CATTSGRTGEQYF.

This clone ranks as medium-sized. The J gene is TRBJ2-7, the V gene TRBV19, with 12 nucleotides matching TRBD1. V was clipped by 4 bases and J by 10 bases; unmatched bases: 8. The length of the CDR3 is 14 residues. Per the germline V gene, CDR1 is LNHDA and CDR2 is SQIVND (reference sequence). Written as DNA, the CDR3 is TGTGCCAGTAGTACATCCGGGACAGGGGGCTTACAGTACTTC. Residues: CASSTSGTGGLQYF.

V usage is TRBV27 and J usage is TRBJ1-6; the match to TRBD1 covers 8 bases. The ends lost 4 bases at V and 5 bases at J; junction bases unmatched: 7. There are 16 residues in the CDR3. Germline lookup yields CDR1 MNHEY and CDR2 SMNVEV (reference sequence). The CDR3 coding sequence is TGTGCCAGCAGTTCAAGGACAGGGTACCATAATTCACCCCTCCACTTT. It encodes CASSSRTGYHNSPLHF.

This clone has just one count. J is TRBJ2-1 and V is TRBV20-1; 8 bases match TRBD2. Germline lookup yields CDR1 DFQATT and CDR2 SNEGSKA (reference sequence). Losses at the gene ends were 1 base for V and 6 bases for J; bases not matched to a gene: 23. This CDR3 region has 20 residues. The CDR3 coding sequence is TGCAGTGCTAGAGCGTCGAACGGGAGGGGTTTAAGGTTCATGGCCAATGAGCAGTTCTTC. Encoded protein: CSARASNGRGLRFMANEQFF.

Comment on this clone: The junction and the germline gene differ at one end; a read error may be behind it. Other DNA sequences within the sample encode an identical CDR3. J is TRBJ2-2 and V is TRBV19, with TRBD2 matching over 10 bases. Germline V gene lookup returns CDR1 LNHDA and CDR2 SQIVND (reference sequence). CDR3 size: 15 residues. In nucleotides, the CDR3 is TGTGCCAGTAGTACGGGACTAGCGAACACCGGCGAGCTGTTTTTT. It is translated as CASSTGLANTGELFF.

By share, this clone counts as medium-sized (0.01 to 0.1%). This CDR3 reads CARRRGDSYEQYF. CDR3 DNA: TGCGCCAGGCGCCGAGGGGACAGTTACGAGCAGTACTTC. This chain uses TRBV5-1 with TRBJ2-7; TRBD1 matches at 7 bases. The CDR3 loop spans 13 amino acids. The junction had 9 bases not matched to a gene; V was cut back by 8 bases and J by 4 bases. From germline, CDR1 is SGHRS and CDR2 YFSETQ.

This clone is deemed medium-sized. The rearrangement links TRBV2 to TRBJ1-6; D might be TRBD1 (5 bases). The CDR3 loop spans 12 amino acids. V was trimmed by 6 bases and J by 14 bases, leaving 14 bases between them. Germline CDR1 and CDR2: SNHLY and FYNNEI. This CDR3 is CASSLGLPALHF. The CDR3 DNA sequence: TGTGCCAGCAGCCTGGGACTCCCGGCCCTCCACTTT.